The clone carrying this T cell receptor beta chain occurred a few times. Its antigen remains unknown. The data originate from a study of blood T cells in healthy people across ages. V was shortened by 2 bases and J by 6 bases, with 23 bases between the two germline ends. CDR1 is LGHDT, CDR2 YNNKEL, per germline (reference sequence). The CDR3 sequence is 17 residues long. Primed by a sample-barcoded 5' primer and a J-beta primer mix, a second PCR proceeded for roughly 6 to 12 cycles. Via MiXCR, TCRdb re-called the 5' RACE reads, giving one row per CDR3 protein. Of about 1.7 million distinct CDR3 sequences listed, 25% to 30% are singletons. Study results and limitations: In the absence of known donor CMV status, changes in expanded clonotypes were possibly confounded.

The study recruited healthy Caucasian donors from Russia who were aged about 6 to 90. Staff drew about 10 milliliters of peripheral blood from each donor. Extracted total RNA amounted to at least 5.5 micrograms for each sample. Sequences were obtained from blood. The TCR comes from a woman aged 30 to 39 in good health. The genes are TRBV3-1 and TRBJ2-7; D may be TRBD1 (5 bases). The CDR3 DNA sequence: TGTGCCAGCAGCCAAAAAGTAACAGGAACTTGGAACGGCGAGCAGTACTTC. Residues: CASSQKVTGTWNGEQYF.